The source of this T cell receptor (beta chain) is a study of breast tumors, draining lymph nodes, adjacent tissues. From the multiplex PCR reads, TCRdb called clonotypes with MiXCR, one entry per CDR3 protein. The sample consists of around 17,000 distinct CDR3 sequences, 40% to 55% of them appearing once. There are a few counts of this clonotype. It may be a read error: a sequence one base away is much more abundant. The CDR3 carries no conserved terminal phenylalanine or tryptophan, so it likely arises from a read error. This CDR3 has 13 amino acids. The V gene end was trimmed by 4 bases and the J gene end by 10 bases; junction bases not matched to a gene: 7. The germline V gene has CDR1 SGDLS and CDR2 YYNGEE.

The origin of this receptor is a female donor with breast cancer. Some clones in this sample may be carry-over from other donors' samples. V and J are TRBV9 and TRBJ2-1; 8 bases fit TRBD1. Sequenced sample: tumor-adjacent breast tissue. The CDR3 reads CASSLSWDREQFS. In nucleotides, the CDR3 is TGTGCCAGCAGCCTTAGTTGGGACAGGGAGCAGTTCTCC.